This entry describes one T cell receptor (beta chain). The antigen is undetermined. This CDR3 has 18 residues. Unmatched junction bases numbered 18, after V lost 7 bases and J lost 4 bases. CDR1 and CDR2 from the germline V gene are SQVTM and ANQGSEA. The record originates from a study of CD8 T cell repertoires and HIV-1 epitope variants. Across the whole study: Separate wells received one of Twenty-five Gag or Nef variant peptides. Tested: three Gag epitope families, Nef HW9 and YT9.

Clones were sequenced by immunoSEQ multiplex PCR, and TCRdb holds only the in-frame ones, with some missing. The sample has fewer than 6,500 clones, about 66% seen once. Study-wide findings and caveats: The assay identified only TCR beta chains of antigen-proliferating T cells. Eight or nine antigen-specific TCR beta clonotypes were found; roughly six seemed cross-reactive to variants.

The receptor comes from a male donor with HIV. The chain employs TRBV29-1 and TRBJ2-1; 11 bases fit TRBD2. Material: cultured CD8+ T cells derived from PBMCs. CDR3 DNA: TGCAGCGCGAAAGGCCCCTCCTCTAGCGGGGGGCCTTACAATGAGCAGTTCTTC. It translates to CSAKGPSSSGGPYNEQFF.